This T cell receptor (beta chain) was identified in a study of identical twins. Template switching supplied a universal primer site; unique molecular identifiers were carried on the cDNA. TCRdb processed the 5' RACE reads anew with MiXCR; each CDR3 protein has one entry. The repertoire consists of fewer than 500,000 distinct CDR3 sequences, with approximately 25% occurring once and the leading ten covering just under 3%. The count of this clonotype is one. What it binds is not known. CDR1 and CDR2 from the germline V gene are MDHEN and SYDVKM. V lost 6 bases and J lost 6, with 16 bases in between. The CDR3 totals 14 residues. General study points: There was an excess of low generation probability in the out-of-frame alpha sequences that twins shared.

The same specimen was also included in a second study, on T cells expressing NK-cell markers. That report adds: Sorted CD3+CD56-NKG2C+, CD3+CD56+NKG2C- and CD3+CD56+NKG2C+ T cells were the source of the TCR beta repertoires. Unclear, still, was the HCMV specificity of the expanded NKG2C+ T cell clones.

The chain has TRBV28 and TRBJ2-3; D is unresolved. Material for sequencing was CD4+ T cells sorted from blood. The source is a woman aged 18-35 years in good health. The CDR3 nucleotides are TGTGCCAGCAGCCGAGAACGGTTTGTCGATACGCAGTATTTT. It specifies CASSRERFVDTQYF.